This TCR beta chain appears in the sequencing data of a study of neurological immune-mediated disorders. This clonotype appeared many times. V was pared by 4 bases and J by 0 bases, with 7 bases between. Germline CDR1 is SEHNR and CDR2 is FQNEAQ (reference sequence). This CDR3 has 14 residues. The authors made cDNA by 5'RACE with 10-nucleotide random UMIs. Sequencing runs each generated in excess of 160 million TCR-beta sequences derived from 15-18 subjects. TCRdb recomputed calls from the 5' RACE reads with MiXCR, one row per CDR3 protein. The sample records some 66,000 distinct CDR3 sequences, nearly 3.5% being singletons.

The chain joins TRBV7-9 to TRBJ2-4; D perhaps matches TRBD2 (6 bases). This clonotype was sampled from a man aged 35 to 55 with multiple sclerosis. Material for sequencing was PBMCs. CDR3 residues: CASSSGVAKNIQYF. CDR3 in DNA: TGTGCCAGCAGCTCGGGGGTAGCCAAAAACATTCAGTACTTC.